Presented here are 2 T cell receptor beta chains from one specimen sequenced in a study of CD8 T cells in ankylosing spondylitis. TCRdb processed the 5' RACE reads anew with MiXCR; each CDR3 protein has one entry. Among 190,000 or so distinct CDR3 sequences listed, 9.5% to 15% were seen once. Specimen: blood, either unsorted or a sorted T cell fraction (not recorded which). The receptors were sampled from a male donor with ankylosing spondylitis or in good health (not recorded which).

This clonotype was counted only a few times. The V call is TRBV12-3 or TRBV12-4, the J call TRBJ1-1; D gene uncertain. Trimming left V 5 bases short and J 0 bases short, with 22 bases between. The CDR3 spans 18 residues. DNA for the CDR3: TGTGCCAGCAGTCCCCCGACCCAAGGCGGTCCCATGAACACTGAAGCTTTCTTT. This codes for CASSPPTQGGPMNTEAFF.

This clonotype was seen a handful of times. The J gene is TRBJ2-3, the V gene TRBV7-8, with 14 bases lining up with TRBD2. After removal of 2 bases from V and 1 base from J, the junction contained 8 bases not matched to a gene. From germline, CDR1 is SGHVS and CDR2 FQNEAQ. This CDR3 is 19 amino acids long. For the CDR3, the DNA is TGTGCCAGCAGCTTACCAACGACTAGCGGGGGGGCCCGCACAGATACGCAGTATTTT. This codes for CASSLPTTSGGARTDTQYF. The full variable domain, its missing parts supplied by reference TRBV7-8 and TRBJ2-3, is GAGVSQSPRYKVAKRGQDVALRCDPISGHVSLFWYQQALGQGPEFLTYFQNEAQLDKSGLPSDRFFAERPEGSVSTLKIQRTQQEDSAVYLCASSLPTTSGGARTDTQYFGPGTRLTVL.